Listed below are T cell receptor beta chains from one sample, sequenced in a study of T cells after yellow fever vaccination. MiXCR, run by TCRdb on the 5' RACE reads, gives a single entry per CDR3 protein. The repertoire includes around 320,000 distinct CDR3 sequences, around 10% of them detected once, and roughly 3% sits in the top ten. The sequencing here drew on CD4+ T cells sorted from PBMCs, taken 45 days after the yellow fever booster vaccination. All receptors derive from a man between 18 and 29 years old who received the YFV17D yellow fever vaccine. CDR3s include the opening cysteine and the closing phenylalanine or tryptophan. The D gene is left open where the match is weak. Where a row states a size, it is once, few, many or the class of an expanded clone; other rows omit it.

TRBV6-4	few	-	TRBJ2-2	CASSLEAAGELFF	TGTGCCAGCAGCCTAGAGGCGGCCGGGGAGCTGTTTTTT
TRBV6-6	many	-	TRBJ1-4	CASAREGKLFF	TGTGCCAGTGCCAGGGAGGGAAAACTGTTTTTT
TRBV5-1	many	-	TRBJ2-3	CASSLERVPDTQYF	TGCGCCAGCAGCTTGGAGAGGGTTCCAGATACGCAGTATTTT
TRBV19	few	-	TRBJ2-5	CASSRVVRETQYF	TGTGCCAGTAGTCGCGTCGTAAGGGAGACCCAGTACTTC
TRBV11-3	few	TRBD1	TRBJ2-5	CASSRRLKDRGETQYF	TGTGCCAGCAGCCGTAGACTGAAAGACAGGGGAGAGACCCAGTACTTC
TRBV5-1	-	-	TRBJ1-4	CASSWGTVGTNEKLFF	TGCGCCAGCAGCTGGGGGACGGTCGGGACTAATGAAAAACTGTTTTTT
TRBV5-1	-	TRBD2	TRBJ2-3	CASSDNSGGVTDTQYF	TGCGCCAGCAGCGACAATAGCGGGGGGGTCACAGATACGCAGTATTTT
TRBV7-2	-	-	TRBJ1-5	CASSLTGPSSNQPQHF	TGTGCCAGCAGCTTAACCGGACCGTCCAGCAATCAGCCCCAGCATTTT
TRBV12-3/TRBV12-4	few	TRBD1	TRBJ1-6	CASSRQGTGSPLHF	TGTGCCAGCAGTCGACAGGGGACCGGGTCACCCCTCCACTTT
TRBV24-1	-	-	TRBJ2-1	CATSGRQGGEQFF	TGTGCCACCAGTGGGCGGCAGGGCGGTGAGCAGTTCTTC
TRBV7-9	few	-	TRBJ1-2	CASSLFQGMGYTF	TGTGCCAGCAGCTTATTTCAGGGAATGGGCTACACCTTC
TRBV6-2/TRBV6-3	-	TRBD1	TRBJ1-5	CASSDSGTGVRQPQHF	TGTGCCAGCAGTGACTCCGGGACAGGGGTCCGCCAGCCCCAGCATTTT
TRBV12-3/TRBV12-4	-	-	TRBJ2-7	CASSWGGDEQYF	TGTGCCAGCAGTTGGGGGGGCGACGAGCAGTACTTC
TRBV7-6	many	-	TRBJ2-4	CASSSRVADGIQYF	TGTGCCAGCAGCTCTCGGGTGGCAGACGGCATTCAGTACTTC